A single sample gave rise to the 9 T cell receptor beta chains below, sequenced in a study of T cell repertoires in cytomegalovirus infection. Each CDR3 protein gets one entry after TCRdb re-called the reads with MiXCR. The sample records fewer than 300,000 distinct CDR3 sequences, about 26% being singletons. Sequenced: PBMCs. Source of these receptors: a human donor in good health (CMV status not recorded). Some clones in this sample may be carry-over from other donors' samples.

Ten or more counts support this clonotype. The chain is built from TRBV12-3 or TRBV12-4 and TRBJ1-1; D is possibly TRBD1 (6 bases). This CDR3 contains 13 residues. The V end was cut by 6 bases, the J end by 2 bases, with 10 bases between. The CDR3 loop is CASRGQFNTEAFF. The CDR3 nucleotides read TGTGCCAGCAGGGGACAATTTAACACTGAAGCTTTCTTT.

In its sample, this clonotype was seen many times. The chain couples TRBV7-2 to TRBJ2-7, with a possible D match to TRBD2 (6 bases). The CDR3 extends over 16 amino acids. V lost 5 bases and J 0 bases, leaving 17 bases between the germline ends. Germline V gene lookup returns CDR1 SGHTA and CDR2 FQGNSA. The CDR3 here is CASSRMTAGLSYEQYF. CDR3 nucleotide sequence: TGTGCCAGCAGCCGAATGACAGCGGGTCTCTCCTACGAGCAGTACTTC.

This clonotype was observed a single time. V and J are TRBV20-1 and TRBJ1-1; TRBD1 matches 7 bases. Germline V lookup: CDR1 DFQATT, CDR2 SNEGSKA (reference sequence). This CDR3 spans 14 amino acids. V shed 0 bases and J 6 bases; nucleotides not matched to a gene: 7. CDR3 loop: CSARDDRAGAEAFF. CDR3 DNA: TGCAGTGCTAGAGATGACAGGGCTGGGGCTGAAGCTTTCTTT.

This clonotype was observed a handful of times. The V and J genes are TRBV10-3 and TRBJ1-5, with 7 bases matching TRBD1. Trimming removed 3 bases from V and 0 bases from J; junction bases left unmatched: 5. Germline CDR1 ENHRY, CDR2 SYGVKD. The CDR3 has 16 residues. The CDR3 nucleotides read TGTGCCATCAGTGAACAGGGGCCAGGTAGCAATCAGCCCCAGCATTTT. Its protein is CAISEQGPGSNQPQHF.

V and J are TRBV10-3 and TRBJ2-7, with TRBD2 as a possible D gene (7 bases). Germline V gives CDR1 ENHRY, CDR2 SYGVKD. Trimming stripped 3 bases from V and 5 bases from J, with 14 bases between. The CDR3 is 14 residues long. Here the CDR3 reads CAISEDRGGHEQYF. The CDR3 DNA follows: TGTGCCATCAGTGAAGATAGGGGGGGCCACGAGCAGTACTTC.

This clonotype has a count of ten or more. The gene calls are TRBV7-2 and TRBJ1-6; 8 nucleotides align to TRBD1. V lost 8 bases and J lost 5; bases outside the gene matches: 5. The CDR3 is 14 amino acids. CDR1 is SGHTA and CDR2 is FQGNSA in the germline V gene. Written as DNA, the CDR3 is TGTGCCAGCGCCGGGACAGGCAATAATTCACCCCTCCACTTT. Translated: CASAGTGNNSPLHF.

The chain uses TRBV5-4 and TRBJ2-2; D gene ambiguous. The germline V and J ends were trimmed by 0 bases and 2 bases, with 11 bases remaining between them. In germline, CDR1 is SGHNT, CDR2 YYREEE (reference sequence). The CDR3 runs to 16 residues. CDR3 nucleotide sequence: TGTGCCAGCAGCTTGGCCATTGTAGGTAACACCGGGGAGCTGTTTTTT. This codes for CASSLAIVGNTGELFF.

This clonotype was detected many times. The CDR3 sequence is CASSDRHSGGNEQFF. CDR3 nucleotide sequence: TGTGCCAGCAGTGATCGGCATAGTGGAGGCAATGAGCAGTTCTTC. The genes are TRBV2 and TRBJ2-1; D is possibly TRBD2 (5 bases). The V end was cut by 3 bases, the J end by 6 bases, with 15 bases between. This CDR3 has 15 residues. Germline CDR1 reads SNHLY; CDR2 reads FYNNEI.

The chain carries TRBV7-2 and TRBJ1-3; no definite D call. The CDR3 sequence is 13 residues long. V lost 4 bases and J lost 0, with 4 bases in between. Per germline, CDR1 SGHTA and CDR2 FQGNSA. DNA of the CDR3: TGTGCCAGCAGCTCACACTCTGGAAACACCATATATTTT. This gives the protein CASSSHSGNTIYF.